This entry lists 9 T cell receptor beta chains sequenced from one sample in a study of T cell repertoires in cytomegalovirus infection. No antigen has been assigned to these receptors. TCRdb used MiXCR to reprocess the reads, holding one entry per CDR3 protein. The repertoire holds about 480,000 distinct CDR3 sequences, 30% to 40% seen once, with around a sixth in the top ten. Sequenced here: cultured PBMCs, sampled from culture after CMV antigen stimulation. The receptors come from a human donor in good health (CMV status not recorded). Some clones in this sample may be carry-over from other donors' samples.

The chain is built from TRBV7-2 and TRBJ1-5, with unresolved D. V was pared by 6 bases and J by 0 bases, with 12 bases between. Germline-derived CDR1 and CDR2 are SGHTA and FQGNSA. The CDR3 extends over 15 amino acids. CDR3 in DNA: TGTACCAGCAGTTGGTCAGTGAATAGCAATCAGCCCCAGCATTTT. Protein product: CTSSWSVNSNQPQHF.

This sequence joins TRBV7-9 and TRBJ2-7; TRBD1 or TRBD2 may be the D gene (5 bases each). CDR1 and CDR2 from the germline V gene are SEHNR and FQNEAQ (reference sequence). The CDR3 sequence is 13 residues long. The V gene lost 3 bases and the J gene lost 4 bases, with 10 bases spanning the gap. CDR3 nucleotide sequence: TGTGCCAGCAGCTTCCGAGGGGTATACGAGCAGTACTTC. It is translated as CASSFRGVYEQYF.

This clonotype has more than one count but fewer than ten. This rearrangement joins TRBV18 to TRBJ2-5, with D possibly TRBD1 on 5 matching bases. V lost 6 bases and J lost 1, with 12 bases in between. In germline, CDR1 is KGHSH, CDR2 LQKENI. This CDR3 region has 14 residues. The CDR3 nucleotides read TGTGCCAGCTCGCCCGACAGTTTCCAAGAGACCCAGTACTTC. It is translated as CASSPDSFQETQYF.

The chain combines TRBV7-3 with TRBJ2-1; D uncertain. The V gene lost 3 bases and the J gene lost 2 bases, with 8 bases spanning the gap. Germline V gene data show CDR1 as SGHTA and CDR2 as FQGTGA. CDR3 length: 14 residues. The CDR3 loop reads CASSLIKPYNEQFF. The CDR3 DNA follows: TGTGCCAGCAGCTTGATTAAGCCCTACAATGAGCAGTTCTTC. The entire variable domain, with the rest obtained from reference TRBV7-3 and TRBJ2-1, is as follows: GAGVSQTPSNKVTEKGKYVELRCDPISGHTALYWYRQSLGQGPEFLIYFQGTGAADDSGLPNDRFFAVRPEGSVSTLKIQRTERGDSAVYLCASSLIKPYNEQFFGPGTRLTVL.

The genes are TRBV12-3 or TRBV12-4 and TRBJ2-5; D is uncertain. V was shortened by 8 bases and J by 5 bases, with 9 bases between the two germline ends. CDR3 size: 11 residues. CDR3 loop: CASLEGETQYF. In DNA form, the CDR3 reads TGTGCCAGCCTAGAAGGGGAGACCCAGTACTTC.

This clonotype was detected many times. The rearrangement links TRBV7-6 to TRBJ2-7, with D tentatively TRBD1 (6 bases). Trimming left V 3 bases short and J 2 bases short, with 17 bases between. The CDR3 is 16 amino acids. Germline V gives CDR1 SGHVS, CDR2 FNYEAQ. CDR3 amino acids: CASSFRGHLEAYEQYV. The CDR3 nucleotides are TGTGCCAGCAGCTTCCGGGGACACCTAGAAGCCTACGAGCAGTACGTC.

The chain is built from TRBV19 and TRBJ1-1; 9 bases agree with TRBD1. CDR3 size: 17 residues. Per the germline V gene, CDR1 is LNHDA and CDR2 is SQIVND (reference sequence). J was trimmed by 0 bases and V by 3 bases; bases with no gene match: 8. The CDR3: CASSISRRDRVNTEAFF. CDR3 coding DNA: TGTGCCAGTAGTATCTCCCGCCGGGACAGGGTGAACACTGAAGCTTTCTTT. Filled out from reference TRBV19 and TRBJ1-1, the complete variable domain reads DGGITQSPKYLFRKEGQNVTLSCEQNLNHDAMYWYRQDPGQGLRLIYYSQIVNDFQKGDIAEGYSVSREKKESFPLTVTSAQKNPTAFYLCASSISRRDRVNTEAFFGQGTRLTVV.

This clonotype has more than one count but fewer than ten. This chain links TRBV19 with TRBJ2-1; TRBD2 aligns across 13 bases. The CDR3 is made up of 17 amino acids. V lost 5 bases, J lost 0 bases, and 4 bases stayed unmatched. Germline V lookup: CDR1 LNHDA, CDR2 SQIVND (reference sequence). CDR3 DNA sequence: TGTGCCAGTAGTGCACTAGCGGGAGGGTTCTCCTACAATGAGCAGTTCTTC. Amino acids: CASSALAGGFSYNEQFF.

This clonotype came up a few times. The J gene is TRBJ2-1, the V gene TRBV27, with 10 bases that match TRBD1. Trimming removed 2 bases from V and 8 bases from J; junction bases left unmatched: 3. CDR1 MNHEY and CDR2 SMNVEV come from the germline V gene (reference sequence). This CDR3 comprises 14 residues. CDR3 coding DNA: TGTGCCAGCAGTTTACGGGACAGGGGTCATGAGCAGTTCTTC. Encoded protein: CASSLRDRGHEQFF.